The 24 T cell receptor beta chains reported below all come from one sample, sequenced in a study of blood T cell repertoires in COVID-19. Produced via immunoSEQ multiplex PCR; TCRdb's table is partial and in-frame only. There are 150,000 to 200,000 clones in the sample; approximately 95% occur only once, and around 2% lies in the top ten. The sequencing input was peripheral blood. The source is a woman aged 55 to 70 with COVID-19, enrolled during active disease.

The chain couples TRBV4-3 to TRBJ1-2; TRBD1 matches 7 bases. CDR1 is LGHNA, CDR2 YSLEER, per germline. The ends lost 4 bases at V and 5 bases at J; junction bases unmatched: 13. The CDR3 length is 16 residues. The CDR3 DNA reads TGCGCCAGCAGCCTAGACAGGGTCCCCAGCTCTTATGGCTACACCTTC. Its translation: CASSLDRVPSSYGYTF.

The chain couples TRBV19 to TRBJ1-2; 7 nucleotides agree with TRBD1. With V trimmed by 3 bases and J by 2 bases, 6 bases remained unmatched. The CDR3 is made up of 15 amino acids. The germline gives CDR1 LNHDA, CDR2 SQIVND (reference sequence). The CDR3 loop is CASSIYAGGNYGYTF. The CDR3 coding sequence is TGTGCCAGTAGTATTTACGCAGGGGGGAACTATGGCTACACCTTC.

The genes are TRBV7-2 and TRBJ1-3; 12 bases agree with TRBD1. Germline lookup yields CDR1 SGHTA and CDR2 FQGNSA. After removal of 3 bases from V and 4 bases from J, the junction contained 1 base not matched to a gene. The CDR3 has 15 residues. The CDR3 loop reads CASSLGQGAGNTIYF. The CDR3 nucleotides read TGTGCCAGCAGCTTGGGACAGGGGGCGGGAAACACCATATATTTT.

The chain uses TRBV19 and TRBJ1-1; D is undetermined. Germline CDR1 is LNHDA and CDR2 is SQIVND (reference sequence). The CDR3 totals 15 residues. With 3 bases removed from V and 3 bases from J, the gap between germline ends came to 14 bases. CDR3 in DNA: TGTGCCAGTAGTATCTGGGAGGGTATTTACACTGAAGCTTTCTTT. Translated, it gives CASSIWEGIYTEAFF.

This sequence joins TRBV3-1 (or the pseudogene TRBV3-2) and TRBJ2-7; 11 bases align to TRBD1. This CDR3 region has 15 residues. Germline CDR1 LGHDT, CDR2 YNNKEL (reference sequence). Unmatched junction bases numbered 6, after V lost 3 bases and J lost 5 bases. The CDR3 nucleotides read TGTGCCAGCAGCCATTTGGGACAGGGGGGTAACGAGCAGTACTTC. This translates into CASSHLGQGGNEQYF.

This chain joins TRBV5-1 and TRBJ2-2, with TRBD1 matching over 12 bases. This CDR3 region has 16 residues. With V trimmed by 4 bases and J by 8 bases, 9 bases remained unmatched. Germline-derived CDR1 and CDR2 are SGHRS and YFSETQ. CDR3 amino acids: CASSPNRDRGRGELFF. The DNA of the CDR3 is TGCGCCAGCAGCCCCAACCGGGACAGGGGGCGAGGGGAGCTGTTTTTT.

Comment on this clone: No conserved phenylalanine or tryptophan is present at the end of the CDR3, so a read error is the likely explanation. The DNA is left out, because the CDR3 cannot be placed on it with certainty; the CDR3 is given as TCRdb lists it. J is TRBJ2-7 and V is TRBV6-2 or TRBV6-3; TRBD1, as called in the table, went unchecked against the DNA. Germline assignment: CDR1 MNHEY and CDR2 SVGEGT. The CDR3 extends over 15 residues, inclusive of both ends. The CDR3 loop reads CASSYSLFKGQGHTL.

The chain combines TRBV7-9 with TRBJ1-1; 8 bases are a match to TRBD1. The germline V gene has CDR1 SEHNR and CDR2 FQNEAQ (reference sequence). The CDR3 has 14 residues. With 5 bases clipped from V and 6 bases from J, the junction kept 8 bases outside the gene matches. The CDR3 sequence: CASSERQGIAEAFF. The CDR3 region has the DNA TGTGCCAGCAGCGAGAGACAGGGGATTGCTGAAGCTTTCTTT.

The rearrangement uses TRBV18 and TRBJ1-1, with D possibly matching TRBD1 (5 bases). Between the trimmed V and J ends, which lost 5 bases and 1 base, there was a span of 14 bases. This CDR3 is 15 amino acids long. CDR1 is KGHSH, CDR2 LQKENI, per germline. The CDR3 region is CASSSSGTENTEAFF. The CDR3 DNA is TGTGCCAGCTCATCATCCGGGACTGAGAACACTGAAGCTTTCTTT.

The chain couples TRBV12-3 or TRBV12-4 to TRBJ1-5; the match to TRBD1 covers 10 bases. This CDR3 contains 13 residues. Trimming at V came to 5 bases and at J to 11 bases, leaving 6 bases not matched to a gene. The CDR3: CASSPGQGLTQHF. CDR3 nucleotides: TGTGCCAGCAGTCCGGGACAGGGGTTGACCCAGCATTTT.

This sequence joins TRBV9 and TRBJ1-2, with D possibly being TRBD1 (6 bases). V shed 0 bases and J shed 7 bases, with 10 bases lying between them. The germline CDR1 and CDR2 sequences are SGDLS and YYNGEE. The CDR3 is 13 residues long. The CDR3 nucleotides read TGTGCCAGCAGCGTAGGACAGGAGGCTGGCTACACCTTC. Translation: CASSVGQEAGYTF.

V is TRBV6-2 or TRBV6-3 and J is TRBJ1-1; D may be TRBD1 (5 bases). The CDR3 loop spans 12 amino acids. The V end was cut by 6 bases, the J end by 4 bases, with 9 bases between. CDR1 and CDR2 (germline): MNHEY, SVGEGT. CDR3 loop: CASSKTVTEAFF. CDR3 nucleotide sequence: TGTGCCAGCAGCAAGACAGTCACTGAAGCTTTCTTT.

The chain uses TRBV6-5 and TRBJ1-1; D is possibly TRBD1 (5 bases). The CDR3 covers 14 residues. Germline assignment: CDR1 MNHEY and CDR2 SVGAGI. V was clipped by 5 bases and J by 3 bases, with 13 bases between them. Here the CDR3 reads CASSPARGYTEAFF. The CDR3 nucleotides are TGTGCCAGCAGTCCGGCTCGGGGGTACACTGAAGCTTTCTTT.

Written as DNA, the CDR3 is TGTGCCAGCAGCTTGGGAGGCTATGGCTACACCTTC. The encoded protein is CASSLGGYGYTF. The V gene is TRBV7-2, the J gene TRBJ1-2; D is undetermined. With 3 bases removed from V and 4 bases from J, the gap between germline ends came to 6 bases. The CDR3 loop spans 12 amino acids. The germline gives CDR1 SGHTA, CDR2 FQGNSA.

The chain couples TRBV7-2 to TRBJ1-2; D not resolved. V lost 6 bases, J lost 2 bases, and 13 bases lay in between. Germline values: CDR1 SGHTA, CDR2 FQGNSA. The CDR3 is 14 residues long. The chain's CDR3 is CASREGGTNYGYTF. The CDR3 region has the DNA TGTGCCAGCAGGGAGGGAGGAACCAACTATGGCTACACCTTC.

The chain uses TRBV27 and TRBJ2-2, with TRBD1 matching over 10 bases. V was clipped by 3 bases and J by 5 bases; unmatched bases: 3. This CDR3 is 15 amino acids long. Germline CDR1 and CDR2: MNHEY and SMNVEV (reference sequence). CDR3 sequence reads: CASSFRTGGTGELFF. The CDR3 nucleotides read TGTGCCAGCAGTTTCCGGACAGGGGGAACCGGGGAGCTGTTTTTT.

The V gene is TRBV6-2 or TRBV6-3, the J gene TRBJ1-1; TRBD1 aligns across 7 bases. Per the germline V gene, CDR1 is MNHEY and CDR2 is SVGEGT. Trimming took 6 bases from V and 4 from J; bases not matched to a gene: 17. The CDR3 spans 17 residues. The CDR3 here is CASSPTPGTAKRTEAFF. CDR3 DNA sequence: TGTGCCAGCAGCCCTACCCCCGGGACAGCCAAGCGCACTGAAGCTTTCTTT.

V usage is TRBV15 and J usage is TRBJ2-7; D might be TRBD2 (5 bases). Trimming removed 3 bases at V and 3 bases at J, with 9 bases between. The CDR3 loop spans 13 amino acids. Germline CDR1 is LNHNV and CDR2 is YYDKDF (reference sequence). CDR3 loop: CATSRNRDYEQYF. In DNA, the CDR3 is TGTGCCACCAGCAGGAACCGGGACTACGAGCAGTACTTC.

The CDR3 DNA reads as TGTGCCAGCAGCTCCCAGCGGGGCGAAATCCTCACAGATACGCAGTATTTT. Its translation: CASSSQRGEILTDTQYF. V usage is TRBV9 and J usage is TRBJ2-3; 7 nucleotides align to TRBD2. Germline V gives CDR1 SGDLS, CDR2 YYNGEE. After removal of 4 bases from V and 2 bases from J, the junction contained 13 bases not matched to a gene. CDR3 size: 17 residues.

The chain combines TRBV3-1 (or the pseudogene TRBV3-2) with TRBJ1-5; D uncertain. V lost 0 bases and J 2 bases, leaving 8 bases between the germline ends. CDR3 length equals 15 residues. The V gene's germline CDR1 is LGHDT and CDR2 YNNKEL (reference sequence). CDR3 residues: CASSQDPQGNQPQHF. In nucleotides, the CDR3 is TGTGCCAGCAGCCAAGATCCCCAGGGCAATCAGCCCCAGCATTTT.

CDR3 coding DNA: TGCGCCAGCAGGGTCGAACCCGGACTAGCGGGGGGGAATGAGCAGTTCTTC. This sequence encodes CASRVEPGLAGGNEQFF. The chain carries TRBV5-1 and TRBJ2-1; 15 bases align to TRBD2. The CDR3 extends over 17 amino acids. J lost 7 bases, V lost 5 bases, and 10 bases had no gene match. CDR1 is SGHRS, CDR2 YFSETQ, per germline.

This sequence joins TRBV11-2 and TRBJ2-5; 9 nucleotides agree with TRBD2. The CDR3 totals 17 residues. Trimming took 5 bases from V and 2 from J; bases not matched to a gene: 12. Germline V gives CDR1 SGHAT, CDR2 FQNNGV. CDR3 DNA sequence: TGTGCCAGCAGCCCCCGGTTAGGCGGGGGGGAACAAGAGACCCAGTACTTC. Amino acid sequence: CASSPRLGGGEQETQYF.

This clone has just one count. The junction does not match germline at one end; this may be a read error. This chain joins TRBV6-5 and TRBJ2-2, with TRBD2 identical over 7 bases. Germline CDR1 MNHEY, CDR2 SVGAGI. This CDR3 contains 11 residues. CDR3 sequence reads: CASSYGGGLFF. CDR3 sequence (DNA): TGTGCCAGCAGTTACGGGGGGGGGCTGTTTTTT.

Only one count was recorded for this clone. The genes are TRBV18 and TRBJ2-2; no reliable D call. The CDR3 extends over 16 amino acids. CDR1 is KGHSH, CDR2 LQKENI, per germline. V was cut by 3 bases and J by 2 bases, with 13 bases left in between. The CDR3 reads CASSPGWQANTGELFF. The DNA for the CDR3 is TGTGCCAGCTCACCTGGGTGGCAGGCCAACACCGGGGAGCTGTTTTTT.